The clone carrying this TCR beta chain was picked up many times. What it binds is not known. This specimen belongs to a study of T-cell reconstitution after alpha-beta-depleted transplantation in children. Study-wide results and limits: Hyperexpanded clones declined; after one year, newly produced T cells mostly supplied diversity. Surviving recipient T cells and thymic progenitors underlay high day-60 TCRbeta diversity in some patients. In patients about two months after transplant, alpha-beta T cells reportedly arose from several hundred expanded graft clones.

The library targeted TCRbeta and was prepared with unique molecular identifiers. TCRdb reprocessed the PCR reads with MiXCR, giving one entry per CDR3 protein. Of 330,000 or so distinct CDR3 sequences in the sample, over 9.5% are singletons; the top ten hold just under 7.5%. The CDR3 contains 15 residues. Germline lookup yields CDR1 MDHEN and CDR2 SYDVKM. V dropped 5 bases and J dropped 4; count of bases not matched to a gene: 10. The TCR was taken from a boy under two years old with acute myeloid leukemia, due to receive a stem cell transplant. The chain carries TRBV28 and TRBJ1-2, with 7 bases identical to TRBD1. Here the sequenced sample was PBMCs, taken before TCRalphabeta/CD19-depleted stem cell transplant. Here the CDR3 DNA reads TGTGCCAGCAGTGAGGTCGACAGGGTGATCTATGGCTACACCTTC. Amino acids: CASSEVDRVIYGYTF.